The sequence of this T cell receptor beta chain was determined in a study of OX40 agonist ivuxolimab in advanced cancers. Notes on the study in general: On average, CD8+ T cells had more expanded clones than CD4+.

TCRdb's copy holds only in-frame clones and misses some; the assay was immunoSEQ multiplex PCR. The table shows some 39,000 clones, with roughly 90% occurring only once. To note about this clone: Antigen unknown.

This TCR derives from an adult with an advanced solid tumor such as melanoma, head and neck, liver or kidney cancer. Sequenced material: CD4+ or CD8+ T cells sorted from blood, taken in a trial of the OX40 agonist ivuxolimab.

CDR3 nucleotides: TGTGCCAGCATCGACAGGGGGCCCAACTATGGCTACACCTTC. Its translation: CASIDRGPNYGYTF. The rearrangement joins TRBV6-4 to TRBJ1-2; TRBD1 aligns across 10 bases. In germline, CDR1 is MRHNA, CDR2 SNTAGT. CDR3 length: 14 amino acids. Trimming cost V 7 bases and J 2 bases; bases outside gene matches: 4.